This T cell receptor (beta chain) was sequenced during a study of read filtering for tumor transcriptome and immune sequencing. Study in general: Patients were 17 male and 11 to 15 female, mean age approximately 70 years, range 47 to 80. IR-seq gave about 4.05 to 11 million TCR reads per sample; RNA-seq gave about 80 to 1273. General study points: The CD138-negative fraction was mixed bone marrow immune cells, not pure T cells. Even smaller IR-seq throughput identified most shared clonotypes.

From approximately 430 ng of RNA, a library with molecular barcoded alpha/delta and beta/gamma adaptors was made. Via MiXCR, TCRdb re-called the reads, giving one row per CDR3 protein. This table holds 75,000 to 90,000 distinct CDR3 sequences, roughly an eighth found once. Trimming left V 1 base short and J 5 bases short, with 7 bases between. This CDR3 spans 13 amino acids. The germline CDR1 and CDR2 sequences are LGHDT and YNNKEL (reference sequence). This clonotype has a count of ten or more. Its antigen is still unknown. Source material: a population of CD138-negative cells sorted from bone marrow. This receptor was obtained from a donor aged 40 or over with multiple myeloma. The J gene is TRBJ2-3, the V gene TRBV3-1, with D tentatively TRBD1 (5 bases). The CDR3 DNA is TGTGCCAGCAGCCAAGCTAGGGGAGATACGCAGTATTTT. Translation: CASSQARGDTQYF.